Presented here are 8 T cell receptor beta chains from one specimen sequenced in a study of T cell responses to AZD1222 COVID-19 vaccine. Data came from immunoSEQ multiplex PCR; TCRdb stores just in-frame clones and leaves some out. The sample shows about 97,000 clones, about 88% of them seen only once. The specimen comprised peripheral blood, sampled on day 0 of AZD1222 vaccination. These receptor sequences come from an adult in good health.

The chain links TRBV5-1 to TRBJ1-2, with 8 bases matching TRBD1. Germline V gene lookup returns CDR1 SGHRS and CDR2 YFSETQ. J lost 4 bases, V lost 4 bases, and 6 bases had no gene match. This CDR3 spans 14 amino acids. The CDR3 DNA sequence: TGCGCCAGCAGCCTCGGACAGGGAAGCTATGGCTACACCTTC. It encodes CASSLGQGSYGYTF.

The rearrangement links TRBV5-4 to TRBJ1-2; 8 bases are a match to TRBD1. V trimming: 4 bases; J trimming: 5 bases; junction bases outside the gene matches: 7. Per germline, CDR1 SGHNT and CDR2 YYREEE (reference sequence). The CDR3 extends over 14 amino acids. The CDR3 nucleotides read TGTGCCAGCAGCGGCCGGGACAGGACTTATGGCTACACCTTC. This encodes CASSGRDRTYGYTF.

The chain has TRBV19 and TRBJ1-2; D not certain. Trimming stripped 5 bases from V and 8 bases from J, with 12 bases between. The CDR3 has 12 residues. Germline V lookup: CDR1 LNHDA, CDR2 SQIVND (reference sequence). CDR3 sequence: CASSAPLGGYTF. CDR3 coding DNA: TGTGCCAGTAGTGCACCTTTGGGCGGCTACACCTTC.

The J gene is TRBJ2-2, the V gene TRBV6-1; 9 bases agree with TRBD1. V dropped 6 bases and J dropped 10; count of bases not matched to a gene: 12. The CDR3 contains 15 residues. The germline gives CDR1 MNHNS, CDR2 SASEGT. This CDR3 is CASRPSGTGREELFF. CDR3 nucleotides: TGTGCCAGCAGACCCTCCGGGACAGGGCGCGAGGAGCTGTTTTTT.

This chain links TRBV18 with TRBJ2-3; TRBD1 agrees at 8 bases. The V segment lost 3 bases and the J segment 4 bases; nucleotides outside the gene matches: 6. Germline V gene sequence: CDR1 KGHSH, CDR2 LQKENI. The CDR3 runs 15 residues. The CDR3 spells CASSPDRVSSDTQYF. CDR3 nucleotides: TGTGCCAGCTCACCGGACAGGGTTTCATCAGATACGCAGTATTTT.

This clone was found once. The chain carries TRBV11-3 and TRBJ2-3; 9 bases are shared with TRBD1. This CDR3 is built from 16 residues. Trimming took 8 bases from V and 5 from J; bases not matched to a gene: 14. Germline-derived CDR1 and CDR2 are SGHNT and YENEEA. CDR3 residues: CASCRTGVPSGDTQYF. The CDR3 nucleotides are TGTGCCAGCTGTAGGACAGGGGTCCCATCAGGAGATACGCAGTATTTT.

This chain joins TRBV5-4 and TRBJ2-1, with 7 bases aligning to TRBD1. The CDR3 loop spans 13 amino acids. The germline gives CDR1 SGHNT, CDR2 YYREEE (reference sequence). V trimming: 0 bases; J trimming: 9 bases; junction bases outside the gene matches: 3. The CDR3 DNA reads TGTGCCAGCAGCTTGGGACAGGGCGCTGAGCAGTTCTTC. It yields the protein CASSLGQGAEQFF.

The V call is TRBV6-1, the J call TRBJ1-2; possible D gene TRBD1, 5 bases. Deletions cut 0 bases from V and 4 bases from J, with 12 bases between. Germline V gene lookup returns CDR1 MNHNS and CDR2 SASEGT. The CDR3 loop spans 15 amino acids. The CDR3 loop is CASSEAGGIGYGYTF. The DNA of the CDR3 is TGTGCCAGCAGTGAAGCGGGGGGAATTGGCTATGGCTACACCTTC.